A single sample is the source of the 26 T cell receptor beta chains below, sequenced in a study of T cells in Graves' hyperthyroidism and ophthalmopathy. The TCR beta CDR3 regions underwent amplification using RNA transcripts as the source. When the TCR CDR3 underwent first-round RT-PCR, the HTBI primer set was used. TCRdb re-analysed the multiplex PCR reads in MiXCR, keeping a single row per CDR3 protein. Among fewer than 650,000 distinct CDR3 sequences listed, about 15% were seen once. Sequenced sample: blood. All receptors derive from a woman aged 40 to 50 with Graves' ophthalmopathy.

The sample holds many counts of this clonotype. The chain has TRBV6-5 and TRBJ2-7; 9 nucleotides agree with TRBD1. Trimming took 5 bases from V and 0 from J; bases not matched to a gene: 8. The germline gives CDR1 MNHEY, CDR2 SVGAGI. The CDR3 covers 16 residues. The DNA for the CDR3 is TGTGCCAGCAGTAGGGCCGGGACAGGGAGCTCCTACGAGCAGTACTTC. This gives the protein CASSRAGTGSSYEQYF.

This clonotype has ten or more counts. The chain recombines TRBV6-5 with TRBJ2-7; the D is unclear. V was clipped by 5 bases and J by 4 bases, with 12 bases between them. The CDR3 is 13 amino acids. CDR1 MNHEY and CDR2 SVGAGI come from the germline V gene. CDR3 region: CASSNWAGYEQYF. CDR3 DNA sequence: TGTGCCAGCAGTAACTGGGCCGGGTACGAGCAGTACTTC.

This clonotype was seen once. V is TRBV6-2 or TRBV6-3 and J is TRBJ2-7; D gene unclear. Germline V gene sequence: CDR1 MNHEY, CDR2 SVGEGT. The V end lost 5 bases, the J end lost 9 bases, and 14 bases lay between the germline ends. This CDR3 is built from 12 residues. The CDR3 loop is CASSPPRMGQYF. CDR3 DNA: TGTGCCAGCAGTCCGCCGAGAATGGGGCAGTACTTC.

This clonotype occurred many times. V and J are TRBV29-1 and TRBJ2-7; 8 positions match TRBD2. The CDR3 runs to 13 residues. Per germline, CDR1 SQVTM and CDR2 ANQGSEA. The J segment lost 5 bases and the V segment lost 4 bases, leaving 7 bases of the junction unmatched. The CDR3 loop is CSVASSGLDEQYF. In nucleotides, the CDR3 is TGCAGCGTTGCGTCTAGCGGGTTAGACGAGCAGTACTTC.

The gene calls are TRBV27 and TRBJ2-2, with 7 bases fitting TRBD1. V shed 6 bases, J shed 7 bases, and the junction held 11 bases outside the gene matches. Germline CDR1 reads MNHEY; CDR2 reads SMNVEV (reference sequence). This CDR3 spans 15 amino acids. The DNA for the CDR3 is TGTGCCAGCAGCCAATTGACAGGGAGTGGCGGGGAGCTGTTTTTT. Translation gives CASSQLTGSGGELFF.

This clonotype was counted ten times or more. In DNA form, the CDR3 reads TGCAGCGTTGAGTCGGGCGAGGGAGAGACCCAGTACTTC. This translates into CSVESGEGETQYF. The rearrangement joins TRBV29-1 to TRBJ2-5; D is possibly TRBD2 (5 bases). V lost 3 bases and J lost 4, with 12 bases in between. Germline V gene sequence: CDR1 SQVTM, CDR2 ANQGSEA. The CDR3 is 13 amino acids.

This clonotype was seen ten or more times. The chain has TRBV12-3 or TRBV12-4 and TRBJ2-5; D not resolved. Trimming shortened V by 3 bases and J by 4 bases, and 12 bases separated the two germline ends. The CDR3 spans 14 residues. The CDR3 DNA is TGTGCCAGCAGTTTTCTCAGCGTCTCAGAGACCCAGTACTTC. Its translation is CASSFLSVSETQYF.

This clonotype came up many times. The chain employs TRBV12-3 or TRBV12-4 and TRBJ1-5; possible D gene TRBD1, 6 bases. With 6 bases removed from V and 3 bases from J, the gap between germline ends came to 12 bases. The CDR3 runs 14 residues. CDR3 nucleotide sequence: TGTGCCAGCAGAGAAGGACAGTTCAATCAGCCCCAGCATTTT. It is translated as CASREGQFNQPQHF.

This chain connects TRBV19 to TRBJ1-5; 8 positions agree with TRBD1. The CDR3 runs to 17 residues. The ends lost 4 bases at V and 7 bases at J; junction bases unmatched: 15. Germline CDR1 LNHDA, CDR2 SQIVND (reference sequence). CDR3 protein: CASSRTGLPQSSQPQHF. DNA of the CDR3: TGTGCCAGTAGTAGGACAGGGCTACCCCAGTCCAGCCAGCCCCAGCATTTT.

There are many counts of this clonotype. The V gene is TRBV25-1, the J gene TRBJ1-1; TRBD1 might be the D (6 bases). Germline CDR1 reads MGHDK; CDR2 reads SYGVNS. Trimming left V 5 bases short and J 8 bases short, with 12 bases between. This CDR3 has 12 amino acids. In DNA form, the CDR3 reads TGTGCCAGCAGTTACGGGGGCGCGGAAGCTTTCTTT. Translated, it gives CASSYGGAEAFF.

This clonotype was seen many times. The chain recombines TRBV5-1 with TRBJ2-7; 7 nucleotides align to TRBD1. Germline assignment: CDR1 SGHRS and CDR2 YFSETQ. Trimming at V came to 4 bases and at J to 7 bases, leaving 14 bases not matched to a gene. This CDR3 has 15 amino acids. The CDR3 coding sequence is TGCGCCAGCAGCCCAGGGGGATATTCCCTACGAGAGCAGTACTTC. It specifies CASSPGGYSLREQYF.

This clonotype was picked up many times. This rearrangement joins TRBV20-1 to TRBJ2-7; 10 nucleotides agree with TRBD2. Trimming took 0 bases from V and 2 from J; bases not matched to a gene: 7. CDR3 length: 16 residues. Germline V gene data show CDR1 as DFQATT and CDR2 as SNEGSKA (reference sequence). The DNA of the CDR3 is TGCAGTGCTAGAGACGATCTAGCGGGAGTTCCCTACGAGCAGTACTTC. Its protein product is CSARDDLAGVPYEQYF.

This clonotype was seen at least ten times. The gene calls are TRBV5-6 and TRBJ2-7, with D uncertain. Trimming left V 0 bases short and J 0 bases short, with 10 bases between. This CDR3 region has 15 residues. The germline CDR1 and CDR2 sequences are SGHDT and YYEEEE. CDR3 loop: CASSLAAQPSYEQYF. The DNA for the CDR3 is TGTGCCAGCAGCTTGGCAGCCCAACCCTCCTACGAGCAGTACTTC.

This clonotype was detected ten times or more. CDR3 region: CASSDGDTGELFF. The CDR3 DNA is TGTGCCAGCAGTGACGGGGACACCGGGGAGCTGTTTTTT. V and J are TRBV6-4 and TRBJ2-2, with D uncertain. V lost 2 bases, J lost 3 bases, and 4 bases lay in between. The CDR3 consists of 13 residues. CDR1 and CDR2 (germline): MRHNA, SNTAGT.

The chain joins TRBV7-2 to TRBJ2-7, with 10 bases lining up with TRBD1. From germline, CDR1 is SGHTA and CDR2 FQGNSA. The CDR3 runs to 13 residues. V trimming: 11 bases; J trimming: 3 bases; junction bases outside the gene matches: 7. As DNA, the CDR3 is TGTGCCTTGGCTCGGACAGGGGGCTACGAGCAGTACTTC. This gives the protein CALARTGGYEQYF.

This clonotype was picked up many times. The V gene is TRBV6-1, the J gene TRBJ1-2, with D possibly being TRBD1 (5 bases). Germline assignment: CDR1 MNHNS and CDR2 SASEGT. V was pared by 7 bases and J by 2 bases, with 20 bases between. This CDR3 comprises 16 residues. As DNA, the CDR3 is TGTGCCAGCACCCTCATCTGGGGGGGTGGAAACTATGGCTACACCTTC. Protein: CASTLIWGGGNYGYTF.

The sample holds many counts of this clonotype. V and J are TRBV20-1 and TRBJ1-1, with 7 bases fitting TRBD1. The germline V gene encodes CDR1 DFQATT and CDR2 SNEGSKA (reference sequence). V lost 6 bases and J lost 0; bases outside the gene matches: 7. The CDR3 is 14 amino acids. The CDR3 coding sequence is TGCAGTGCCCCTGCGGGGACAGTGAACACTGAAGCTTTCTTT. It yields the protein CSAPAGTVNTEAFF.

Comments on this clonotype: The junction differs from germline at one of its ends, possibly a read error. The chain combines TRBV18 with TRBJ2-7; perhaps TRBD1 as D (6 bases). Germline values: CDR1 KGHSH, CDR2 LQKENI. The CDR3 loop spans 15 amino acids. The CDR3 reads CASSPPNREAYAQYF. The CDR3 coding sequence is TGTGCCAGCTCACCTCCTAACAGGGAAGCCTACGCGCAGTACTTC.

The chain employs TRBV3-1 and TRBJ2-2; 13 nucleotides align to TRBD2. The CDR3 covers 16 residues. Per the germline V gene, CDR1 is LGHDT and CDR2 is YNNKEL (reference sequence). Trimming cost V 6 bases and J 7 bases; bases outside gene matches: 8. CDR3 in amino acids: CASRPGTSGIDGELFF. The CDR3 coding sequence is TGTGCCAGCAGACCCGGGACTAGCGGGATTGACGGGGAGCTGTTTTTT.

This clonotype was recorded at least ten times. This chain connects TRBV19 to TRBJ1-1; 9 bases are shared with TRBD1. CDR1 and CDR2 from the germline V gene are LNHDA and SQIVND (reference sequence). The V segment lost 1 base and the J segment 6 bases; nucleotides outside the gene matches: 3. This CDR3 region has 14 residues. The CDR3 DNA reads TGTGCCAGTAGTATAGGGACAGGGGTCGCTGAAGCTTTCTTT. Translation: CASSIGTGVAEAFF.

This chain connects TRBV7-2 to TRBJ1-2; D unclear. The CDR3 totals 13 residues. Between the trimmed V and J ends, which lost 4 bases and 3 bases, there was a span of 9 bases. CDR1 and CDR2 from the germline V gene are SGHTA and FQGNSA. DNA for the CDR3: TGTGCCAGCAGCTCAGCCGGGCACTATGGCTACACCTTC. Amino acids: CASSSAGHYGYTF. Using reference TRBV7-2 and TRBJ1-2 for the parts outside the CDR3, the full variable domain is GAGVSQSPSNKVTEKGKDVELRCDPISGHTALYWYRQSLGQGLEFLIYFQGNSAPDKSGLPSDRFSAERTGGSVSTLTIQRTQQEDSAVYLCASSSAGHYGYTFGSGTRLTVV.

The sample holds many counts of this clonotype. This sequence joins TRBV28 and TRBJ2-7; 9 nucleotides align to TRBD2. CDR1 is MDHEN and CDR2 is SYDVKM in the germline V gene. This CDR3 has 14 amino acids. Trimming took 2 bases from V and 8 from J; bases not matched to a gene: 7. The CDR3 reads CASSLVAGDGKQYF. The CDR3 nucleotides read TGTGCCAGCAGTTTAGTAGCGGGAGACGGTAAGCAGTACTTC. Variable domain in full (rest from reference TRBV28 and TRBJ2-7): DVKVTQSSRYLVKRTGEKVFLECVQDMDHENMFWYRQDPGLGLRLIYFSYDVKMKEKGDIPEGYSVSREKKERFSLILESASTNQTSMYLCASSLVAGDGKQYFGPGTRLTVT.

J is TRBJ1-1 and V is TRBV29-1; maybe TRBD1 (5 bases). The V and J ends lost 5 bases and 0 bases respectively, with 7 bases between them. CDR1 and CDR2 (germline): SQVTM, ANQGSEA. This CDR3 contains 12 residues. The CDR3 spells CSVRQLNTEAFF. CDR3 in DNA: TGCAGCGTTAGACAGCTGAACACTGAAGCTTTCTTT. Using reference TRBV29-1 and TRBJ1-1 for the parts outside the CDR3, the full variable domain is SAVISQKPSRDICQRGTSLTIQCQVDSQVTMMFWYRQQPGQSLTLIATANQGSEATYESGFVIDKFPISRPNLTFSTLTVSNMSPEDSSIYLCSVRQLNTEAFFGQGTRLTVV.

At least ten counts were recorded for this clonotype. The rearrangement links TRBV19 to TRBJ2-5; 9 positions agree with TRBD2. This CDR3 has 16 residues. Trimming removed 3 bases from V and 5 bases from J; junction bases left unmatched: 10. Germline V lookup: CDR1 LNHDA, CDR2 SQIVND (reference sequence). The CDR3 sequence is CASSIGSGSSWETQYF. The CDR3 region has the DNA TGTGCCAGTAGTATCGGTAGCGGGAGTTCGTGGGAGACCCAGTACTTC. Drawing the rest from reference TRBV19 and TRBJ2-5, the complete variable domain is DGGITQSPKYLFRKEGQNVTLSCEQNLNHDAMYWYRQDPGQGLRLIYYSQIVNDFQKGDIAEGYSVSREKKESFPLTVTSAQKNPTAFYLCASSIGSGSSWETQYFGPGTRLLVL.

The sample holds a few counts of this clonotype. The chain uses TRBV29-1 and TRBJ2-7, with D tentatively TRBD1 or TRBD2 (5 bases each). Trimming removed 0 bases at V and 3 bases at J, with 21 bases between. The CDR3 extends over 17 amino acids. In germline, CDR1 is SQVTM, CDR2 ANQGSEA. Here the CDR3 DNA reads TGCAGCGTTGAAGACGACTCGGACTCTGAGGGGAACTACGAGCAGTACTTC. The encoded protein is CSVEDDSDSEGNYEQYF.

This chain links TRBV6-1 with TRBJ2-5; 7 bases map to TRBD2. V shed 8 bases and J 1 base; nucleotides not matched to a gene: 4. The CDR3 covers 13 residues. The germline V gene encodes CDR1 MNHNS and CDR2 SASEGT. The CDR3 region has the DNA TGTGCCAGCGAACGGGGGGTCCAAGAGACCCAGTACTTC. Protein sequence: CASERGVQETQYF.